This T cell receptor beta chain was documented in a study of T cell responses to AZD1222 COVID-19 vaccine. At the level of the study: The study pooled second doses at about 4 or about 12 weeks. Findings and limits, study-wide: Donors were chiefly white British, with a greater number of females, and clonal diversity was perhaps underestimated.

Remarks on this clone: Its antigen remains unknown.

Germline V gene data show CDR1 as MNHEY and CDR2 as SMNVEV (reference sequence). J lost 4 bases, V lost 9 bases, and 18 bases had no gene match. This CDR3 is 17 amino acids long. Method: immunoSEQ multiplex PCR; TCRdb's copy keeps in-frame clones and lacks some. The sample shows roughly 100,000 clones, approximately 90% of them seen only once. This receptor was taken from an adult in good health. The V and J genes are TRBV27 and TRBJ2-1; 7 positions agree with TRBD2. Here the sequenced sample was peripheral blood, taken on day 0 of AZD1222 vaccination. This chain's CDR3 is CASLLRSGAIKYNEQFF. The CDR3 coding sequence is TGTGCCAGTCTTCTTAGAAGCGGGGCGATTAAATACAATGAGCAGTTCTTC.